This T cell receptor (beta chain) was captured in a study of T cells after posttransplantation cyclophosphamide. Study outcomes and limitations: TRB overlap between skin or GI tissue T cells and blood was limited. Later post-transplant blood repertoires were often dominated by donor CD8+ memory clones. TRB clonality was highly associated with recipient CMV seropositivity and reactivation.

Details on this clone: No antigen is known for it.

The CDR3 has 15 residues. CDR1 and CDR2 (germline): SGHNT, YYREEE (reference sequence). The germline V and J ends were trimmed by 0 bases and 3 bases, with 10 bases remaining between them. Controls had myeloablative marrow grafts with methotrexate and calcineurin inhibitor, sampled at 1 year. This table comes from immunoSEQ multiplex PCR, and its TCRdb copy is limited to in-frame clones, with some not included. The table lists more than 9,500 clones, about 86% of them singletons, with over 3.5% in the top ten. This sample comprised PBMCs, obtained about 380 days after allogeneic stem cell transplant with calcineurin inhibitor and methotrexate. The receptor's source is a young adult male patient who received an allogeneic stem cell transplant from an unrelated donor, was CMV-positive, and had acute GVHD only. The graft donor may have given rise to some T cells. The chain links TRBV5-4 to TRBJ1-5; D is perhaps TRBD1 (5 bases). CDR3 bases: TGTGCCAGCAGCTTGGGCAGGGAGGACAATCAGCCCCAGCATTTT. It yields the protein CASSLGREDNQPQHF.